A single sample is the source of the 16 T cell receptor beta chains below, sequenced in a study of a mutant IDH1 vaccine in newly diagnosed glioma (TCRdb year 2021). These receptors lack a known antigen. The label giving this sample's time point can be read as: week 23, last vaccination. Each vaccine dose, consisting of 300 ug of a 20-mer mutant IDH1 peptide in Montanide, was administered subcutaneously with topical imiquimod. The method behind the library was the immunoSEQ multiplex PCR assay. TCRdb provides this immuneACCESS table in a form limited to in-frame rearrangements. Some clones are lacking; in checked studies, under half of them reflect an unresolved V gene, and why the rest are absent is not known. The sample table lists tens of thousands of clones, 75% to 85% of them with a count of one. The ten largest clones capture 5% to 8% of the sample. Sample: PBMCs, taken from a glioma patient whose treatment included an IDH1 peptide vaccine. Receptors were obtained from a man aged 35-49 years with glioma.

The chain uses TRBV18 and TRBJ2-7; 7 positions agree with TRBD1. CDR3 length: 16 residues. The junction had 10 bases not matched to a gene; V was cut back by 0 bases and J by 5 bases. Looked up from germline, CDR1 is KGHSH and CDR2 is LQKENI. The CDR3 spells CASSPPGTASRDEQYF. CDR3 DNA: TGTGCCAGCTCACCACCCGGGACAGCTTCTCGGGACGAGCAGTACTTC.

The chain is built from TRBV29-1 and TRBJ1-1; 7 bases fit TRBD1. This CDR3 comprises 12 residues. Losses at the gene ends were 4 bases for V and 1 base for J; bases not matched to a gene: 0. The germline V gene has CDR1 SQVTM and CDR2 ANQGSEA. CDR3 sequence (DNA): TGCAGCGTTGGACAGGGGAACACTGAAGCTTTCTTT. Translated: CSVGQGNTEAFF. Filled out from reference TRBV29-1 and TRBJ1-1, the complete variable domain reads SAVISQKPSRDICQRGTSLTIQCQVDSQVTMMFWYRQQPGQSLTLIATANQGSEATYESGFVIDKFPISRPNLTFSTLTVSNMSPEDSSIYLCSVGQGNTEAFFGQGTRLTVV.

The chain is built from TRBV19 and TRBJ2-4; no reliable D call. Germline loops: CDR1 LNHDA, CDR2 SQIVND (reference sequence). The CDR3 runs to 12 residues. V was clipped by 5 bases and J by 9 bases, with 11 bases between them. CDR3 protein: CASSYLSSIQYF. Here the CDR3 DNA reads TGTGCCAGTAGTTACCTATCAAGCATTCAGTACTTC.

The chain has TRBV9 and TRBJ2-7; no reliable D call. CDR1 and CDR2 (germline): SGDLS, YYNGEE. V was clipped by 0 bases and J by 7 bases, with 11 bases between them. This CDR3 has 13 amino acids. The CDR3 is CASSVEPAREQYF. The DNA for the CDR3 is TGTGCCAGCAGCGTAGAGCCAGCCCGGGAGCAGTACTTC.

V and J are TRBV6-5 and TRBJ1-3; D unresolved. The CDR3 is 16 residues long. V lost 2 bases to trimming and J lost 2 bases, with 13 bases between them. Germline V gene data show CDR1 as MNHEY and CDR2 as SVGAGI. For the CDR3, the DNA is TGTGCCAGCAGTTACGACGGGGTAGGGACTGGAAACACCATATATTTT. The encoded protein is CASSYDGVGTGNTIYF.

This chain uses TRBV7-9 with TRBJ1-1; TRBD1 agrees at 11 bases. CDR1 and CDR2 from the germline V gene are SEHNR and FQNEAQ (reference sequence). This CDR3 contains 16 residues. V lost 4 bases and J lost 3; bases outside the gene matches: 7. The CDR3 region is CASSSDRGRVDTEAFF. DNA for the CDR3: TGTGCCAGCAGCTCGGACAGGGGGCGGGTGGACACTGAAGCTTTCTTT.

This sequence joins TRBV6-1 and TRBJ2-1, with a possible D match to TRBD1 (6 bases). The ends were cut back, 0 bases at V and 0 bases at J, with 9 bases in the middle. Germline CDR1 is MNHNS and CDR2 is SASEGT. CDR3 size: 16 residues. This chain's CDR3 is CASSEAGRGSYNEQFF. The CDR3 bases are TGTGCCAGCAGTGAAGCAGGCAGGGGCTCCTACAATGAGCAGTTCTTC.

The chain combines TRBV4-1 with TRBJ2-1; D not certain. Trimming removed 3 bases at V and 4 bases at J, with 4 bases between. Per the germline V gene, CDR1 is MGHRA and CDR2 is YSYEKL. CDR3 length equals 12 residues. This CDR3 is CASSQGYNEQFF. As DNA, the CDR3 is TGCGCCAGCAGCCAGGGATACAATGAGCAGTTCTTC.

V and J are TRBV18 and TRBJ2-5; TRBD1 aligns across 9 bases. V gave up 4 bases and J gave up 3 bases; unmatched junction bases: 6. Germline loops: CDR1 KGHSH, CDR2 LQKENI. The CDR3 contains 15 residues. The CDR3 nucleotides are TGTGCCAGCTCACGAGGGACAGGGACGAAAGAGACCCAGTACTTC. Its translation is CASSRGTGTKETQYF.

This chain joins TRBV4-2 and TRBJ1-1; 10 nucleotides line up with TRBD1. CDR1 LGHNA and CDR2 YNFKEQ come from the germline V gene. The CDR3 consists of 16 residues. The trim removed 2 bases at V and 5 bases at J, leaving 8 bases unmatched. Here the CDR3 reads CASSQPSGTGVTEAFF. The CDR3 DNA sequence: TGTGCCAGCAGCCAACCTTCCGGGACAGGGGTTACTGAAGCTTTCTTT.

The rearrangement links TRBV19 to TRBJ2-6; the D gene is possibly TRBD1 (6 bases). The CDR3 has 16 amino acids. Germline V lookup: CDR1 LNHDA, CDR2 SQIVND (reference sequence). Between the trimmed V and J ends, which lost 3 bases and 2 bases, there was a span of 11 bases. CDR3 in amino acids: CASSMNRVTGANVLTF. The CDR3 bases are TGTGCCAGTAGTATGAACAGGGTAACTGGGGCCAACGTCCTGACTTTC.

The chain joins TRBV5-1 to TRBJ2-3; D tentatively reads TRBD1 or TRBD2 (5 bases each). This CDR3 spans 15 amino acids. Germline values: CDR1 SGHRS, CDR2 YFSETQ. V shed 7 bases and J shed 3 bases, with 18 bases lying between them. The CDR3 spells CASRTVQGRTDTQYF. In DNA, the CDR3 is TGCGCCAGCCGCACCGTCCAGGGACGGACAGATACGCAGTATTTT.

The chain has TRBV6-1 and TRBJ1-1; a possible D gene is TRBD1 (6 bases). The CDR3 is 14 residues long. Germline values: CDR1 MNHNS, CDR2 SASEGT. The V gene lost 7 bases and the J gene lost 1 base, with 13 bases spanning the gap. The CDR3, as DNA: TGTGCCAGCAAACGTACAGGGACGAACACTGAAGCTTTCTTT. It specifies CASKRTGTNTEAFF.

The genes are TRBV13 and TRBJ2-7; D might be TRBD1 or TRBD2, each matching 5 bases. Per the germline V gene, CDR1 is PRHDT and CDR2 is FYEKMQ (reference sequence). The CDR3 runs to 13 residues. V lost 4 bases, J lost 6 bases, and 13 bases lay in between. CDR3 sequence: CASSWWGSGEQYF. The CDR3 region has the DNA TGTGCCAGCAGCTGGTGGGGGTCAGGCGAGCAGTACTTC.

CDR3 sequence reads: CASSRGTSYEQYF. The CDR3 coding sequence is TGTGCCAGCAGCCGTGGGACCTCCTACGAGCAGTACTTC. The gene calls are TRBV5-6 and TRBJ2-7; D might be TRBD1 or TRBD2, each matching 5 bases. Germline V lookup: CDR1 SGHDT, CDR2 YYEEEE. V lost 4 bases, J lost 0 bases, and 8 bases lay in between. The CDR3 spans 13 residues.

The gene calls are TRBV18 and TRBJ1-2; D remains unclear. The CDR3 is 14 residues long. Per germline, CDR1 KGHSH and CDR2 LQKENI. V lost 4 bases to trimming and J lost 6 bases, with 15 bases between them. The DNA of the CDR3 is TGTGCCAGCTCACAGACTAAGAGAGGCGATGGCTACACCTTC. Residues: CASSQTKRGDGYTF.